A single sample gave rise to the 10 T cell receptor beta chains below, sequenced in a study of post-analysis software for immune sequencing data. Study findings and constraints: There were five or six TRBV segments more frequent in patients than controls, and TRBV5-6, TRBV5-1 and TRBV20-1 were among them.

Their antigens are not known. Included in the TCR beta cDNA libraries were unique molecular identifiers. TCRdb redid the calling of the PCR reads with MiXCR, one entry per CDR3 protein. The repertoire holds hundreds of thousands of distinct CDR3 sequences, with 44% as singletons. Input material: blood. The origin of the receptors is a girl aged 10 to 17 with multiple sclerosis.

This chain connects TRBV24-1 to TRBJ2-3; 7 bases are a match to TRBD2. The CDR3 is 15 residues long. V was pared by 4 bases and J by 2 bases, with 5 bases of the junction left unmatched. Germline V gene lookup returns CDR1 KGHDR and CDR2 SFDVKD. The CDR3 loop reads CATSDPGGNTDTQYF. CDR3 bases: TGTGCCACCAGTGACCCCGGGGGGAACACAGATACGCAGTATTTT.

A word on this clonotype: At one boundary the junction diverges from the germline segment, which might be a read error. The chain recombines TRBV12-3 or TRBV12-4 with TRBJ2-1; 10 nucleotides match TRBD1. CDR3 size: 15 residues. The CDR3 protein is CAGSRKGQGNNEQFF. The CDR3 DNA follows: TGTGCCGGCAGTAGGAAGGGACAGGGGAACAATGAGCAGTTCTTC.

This clonotype has just a few counts. V is TRBV5-1 and J is TRBJ1-2; D perhaps matches TRBD1 (5 bases). The germline gives CDR1 SGHRS, CDR2 YFSETQ. Trimming cost V 1 base and J 5 bases, with 12 bases left between them. This CDR3 has 14 amino acids. CDR3 coding DNA: TGCGCCAGCAGCTTGACAGGCGAGGGGTATGGCTACACCTTC. Its translation is CASSLTGEGYGYTF.

The chain couples TRBV5-1 to TRBJ2-1; 11 bases are shared with TRBD1. The CDR3 extends over 15 amino acids. Germline CDR1 reads SGHRS; CDR2 reads YFSETQ. The V gene end was trimmed by 4 bases and the J gene end by 7 bases; junction bases not matched to a gene: 7. The CDR3 spells CASSPPRDRGNEQFF. CDR3 nucleotides: TGCGCCAGCAGCCCCCCCCGGGACAGGGGGAATGAGCAGTTCTTC. The full variable domain, rest sourced from reference TRBV5-1 and TRBJ2-1, is KAGVTQTPRYLIKTRGQQVTLSCSPISGHRSVSWYQQTPGQGLQFLFEYFSETQRNKGNFPGRFSGRQFSNSRSEMNVSTLELGDSALYLCASSPPRDRGNEQFFGPGTRLTVL.

This sequence joins TRBV4-2 and TRBJ2-1; 10 bases align to TRBD2. The CDR3 length is 18 residues. CDR1 and CDR2 from the germline V gene are LGHNA and YNFKEQ. J gave up 1 base and V 3 bases, and 9 bases lay outside the gene matches. The CDR3 sequence is CASSQGLAGDSSYNEQFF. For the CDR3, the DNA is TGTGCCAGCAGCCAGGGGCTAGCGGGAGATAGTTCCTACAATGAGCAGTTCTTC.

This chain uses TRBV4-2 with TRBJ1-3, with unresolved D. With 3 bases removed from V and 0 bases from J, the gap between germline ends came to 12 bases. The CDR3 covers 16 residues. The germline gives CDR1 LGHNA, CDR2 YNFKEQ. The CDR3, as DNA: TGTGCCAGCAGCCAGAGGCAGTGGGACTCTGGAAACACCATATATTTT. This sequence encodes CASSQRQWDSGNTIYF.

The chain recombines TRBV7-2 with TRBJ2-1, with D maybe TRBD2 (6 bases). CDR1 SGHTA and CDR2 FQGNSA come from the germline V gene. Trimming took 1 base from V and 4 from J, leaving 17 bases between them. The CDR3 is made up of 17 amino acids. CDR3 coding DNA: TGTGCCAGCAGCTTAGGACCTCCTAGCGTATTATACAATGAGCAGTTCTTC. As protein: CASSLGPPSVLYNEQFF.

This clonotype has only a few counts. The rearrangement joins TRBV7-2 to TRBJ2-7; D is ambiguous. Germline CDR1 and CDR2: SGHTA and FQGNSA. Trimming shortened V by 5 bases and J by 3 bases, and 20 bases separated the two germline ends. CDR3 size: 16 residues. The CDR3 bases are TGTGCCAGCAGCCTCCCCCTCGCAGGTGGCTTCTACGAGCAGTACTTC. Translated: CASSLPLAGGFYEQYF.

For the CDR3, the DNA is TGTGCCAGCAGGGACGGCCCGAACATTCAGTACTTC. Translated, it gives CASRDGPNIQYF. The chain links TRBV27 to TRBJ2-4; D gene unclear. CDR1 and CDR2 from the germline V gene are MNHEY and SMNVEV (reference sequence). V lost 6 bases and J 7 bases, leaving 10 bases between the germline ends. This CDR3 region has 12 residues.

The V call is TRBV7-3, the J call TRBJ2-1; perhaps TRBD2 as D (5 bases). CDR1 and CDR2 (germline): SGHTA, FQGTGA. V was trimmed by 3 bases and J by 8 bases, leaving 14 bases between them. The CDR3 consists of 14 residues. The CDR3 here is CASSFGAGIDEQFF. CDR3 DNA sequence: TGTGCCAGCAGCTTTGGAGCCGGGATAGATGAGCAGTTCTTC.